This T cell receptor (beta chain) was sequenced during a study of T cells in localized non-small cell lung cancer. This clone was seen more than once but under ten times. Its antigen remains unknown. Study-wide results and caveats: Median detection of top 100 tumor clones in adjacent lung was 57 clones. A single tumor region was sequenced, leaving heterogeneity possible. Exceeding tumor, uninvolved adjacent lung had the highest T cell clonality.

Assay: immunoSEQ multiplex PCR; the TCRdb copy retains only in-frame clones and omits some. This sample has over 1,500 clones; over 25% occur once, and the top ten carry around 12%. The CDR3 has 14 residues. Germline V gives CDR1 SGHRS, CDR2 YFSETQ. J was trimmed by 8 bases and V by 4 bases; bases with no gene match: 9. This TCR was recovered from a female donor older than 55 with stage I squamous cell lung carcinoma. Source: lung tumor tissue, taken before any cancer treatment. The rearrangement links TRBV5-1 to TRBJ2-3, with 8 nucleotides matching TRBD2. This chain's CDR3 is CASSLDSGGGTQYF. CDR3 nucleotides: TGCGCCAGCAGCCTAGACAGCGGGGGAGGTACGCAGTATTTT. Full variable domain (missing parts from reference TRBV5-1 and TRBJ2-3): KAGVTQTPRYLIKTRGQQVTLSCSPISGHRSVSWYQQTPGQGLQFLFEYFSETQRNKGNFPGRFSGRQFSNSRSEMNVSTLELGDSALYLCASSLDSGGGTQYFGPGTRLTVL.